A single sample gave rise to the 3 T cell receptor beta chains below, sequenced in a study of blood T cell repertoires in COVID-19. Profiled with immunoSEQ multiplex PCR; TCRdb holds only in-frame clones, not every one. The data contain 200,000 to 250,000 clones, about 81% of them singletons. Sequenced material: peripheral blood. These receptor sequences come from a woman older than 75 with COVID-19, enrolled during active disease.

The V and J genes are TRBV7-2 and TRBJ1-6; D is unresolved. V was trimmed by 3 bases and J by 9 bases, leaving 6 bases between them. The CDR3 covers 12 residues. Germline CDR1 is SGHTA and CDR2 is FQGNSA. CDR3 protein: CASSFAVSPLHF. The CDR3 DNA follows: TGTGCCAGCAGCTTCGCGGTTTCACCCCTCCACTTT.

The chain joins TRBV2 to TRBJ2-3; 7 nucleotides align to TRBD2. V shed 5 bases, J shed 10 bases, and the junction held 6 bases outside the gene matches. The CDR3 totals 12 residues. Germline V lookup: CDR1 SNHLY, CDR2 FYNNEI. CDR3 DNA: TGTGCCAGCAGTCCAGGACTAGTGTCGCAGTATTTT. Translating gives CASSPGLVSQYF.

The DNA of the CDR3 is TGTGCCAGCAGTATCAGAGGTCTTTCCTACGAGCAGTACTTC. This gives the protein CASSIRGLSYEQYF. The chain is built from TRBV27 and TRBJ2-7; D is unresolved. Deletions cut 5 bases from V and 1 base from J, with 12 bases between. The CDR3 length is 14 residues. Germline CDR1 and CDR2: MNHEY and SMNVEV (reference sequence).